These T cell receptor beta chains were read from a single sample in a study of blood T cell repertoires in COVID-19. This table comes from immunoSEQ multiplex PCR, and its TCRdb copy is limited to in-frame clones, with some not included. The sample yields 250,000 or so clones, 84% seen once. Sequences were obtained from PBMCs or T cells enriched from blood (not recorded which). Receptors originate from a middle-aged man who had recovered from COVID-19. The CDR3 runs from the conserved cysteine through the conserved F or W. A D gene is named only where the DNA matches it firmly. Not all rows give a size; the values are once, few, many and, for expanded clones, a class.

j_call: TRBJ2-2
cdr3_length: 18
clone_size: NA
d_call: TRBD1
v_call: TRBV30
cdr3_aa: CAWSRTGTGGVGTGELFF
cdr3_nt: TGTGCCTGGAGTCGAACCGGGACAGGGGGCGTCGGCACCGGGGAGCTGTTTTTT

j_call: TRBJ1-4
cdr3_length: 14
clone_size: NA
d_call: NA
v_call: TRBV7-2
cdr3_aa: CASSQAGGGEKLFF
cdr3_nt: TGTGCCAGCAGCCAGGCCGGGGGAGGGGAAAAACTGTTTTTT

j_call: TRBJ2-7
cdr3_length: 14
clone_size: NA
d_call: NA
v_call: TRBV6-5
cdr3_aa: CASKWRGQSYEQYF
cdr3_nt: TGTGCCAGCAAGTGGCGCGGACAGAGTTACGAGCAGTACTTC

j_call: TRBJ2-7
cdr3_length: 14
clone_size: NA
d_call: TRBD2
v_call: TRBV5-3
cdr3_aa: CARSSTSGVYEQYF
cdr3_nt: TGTGCCAGAAGCTCAACTAGCGGGGTCTACGAGCAGTACTTC

j_call: TRBJ1-2
cdr3_length: 15
clone_size: NA
d_call: NA
v_call: TRBV4-2
cdr3_aa: CASSQGGPVNYGYTF
cdr3_nt: TGTGCCAGCAGCCAAGGAGGTCCAGTAAACTATGGCTACACCTTC

j_call: TRBJ1-6
cdr3_length: 15
clone_size: once
d_call: NA
v_call: TRBV3-1/TRBV3-2
cdr3_aa: CASSQDGAGISPLHF
cdr3_nt: TGTGCCAGCAGCCAAGACGGGGCGGGGATTTCACCCCTCCACTTT

j_call: TRBJ1-2
cdr3_length: 16
clone_size: NA
d_call: NA
v_call: TRBV19
cdr3_aa: CASSMVGDRLFYGYTF
cdr3_nt: TGTGCCAGTAGTATGGTGGGAGACAGGCTCTTCTATGGCTACACCTTC

j_call: TRBJ2-7
cdr3_length: 12
clone_size: once
d_call: NA
v_call: TRBV30
cdr3_aa: CAWSASTYEQYF
cdr3_nt: TGTGCCTGGAGTGCGAGCACCTACGAGCAGTACTTC

j_call: TRBJ1-3
cdr3_length: 16
clone_size: once
d_call: TRBD1
v_call: TRBV4-1
cdr3_aa: CASSPRTGFSGNTIYF
cdr3_nt: TGCGCCAGCAGCCCCCGGACAGGGTTCTCTGGAAACACCATATATTTT

j_call: TRBJ1-1
cdr3_length: 14
clone_size: NA
d_call: TRBD1
v_call: TRBV18
cdr3_aa: CASSSQGKNTEAFF
cdr3_nt: TGTGCCAGCTCATCACAGGGGAAGAACACTGAAGCTTTCTTT

j_call: TRBJ1-4
cdr3_length: 15
clone_size: NA
d_call: NA
v_call: TRBV28
cdr3_aa: CASGYRQITNEKLFF
cdr3_nt: TGTGCCAGCGGATACCGACAGATCACGAATGAAAAACTGTTTTTT

j_call: TRBJ2-2
cdr3_length: 16
clone_size: once
d_call: TRBD2
v_call: TRBV19
cdr3_aa: CASTSGLLTDTGELFF
cdr3_nt: TGTGCCAGTACCTCGGGACTACTCACAGACACCGGGGAGCTGTTTTTT

j_call: TRBJ1-5
cdr3_length: 16
clone_size: NA
d_call: NA
v_call: TRBV28
cdr3_aa: CASSSLSRVSNQPQHF
cdr3_nt: TGTGCCAGCAGTTCTCTATCCAGGGTAAGCAATCAGCCCCAGCATTTT

j_call: TRBJ2-7
cdr3_length: 15
clone_size: NA
d_call: TRBD1
v_call: TRBV18
cdr3_aa: CASSRVDRGSGEQYF
cdr3_nt: TGTGCCAGCTCACGTGTAGACAGGGGTTCAGGCGAGCAGTACTTC

j_call: TRBJ1-2
cdr3_length: 13
clone_size: NA
d_call: NA
v_call: TRBV28
cdr3_aa: CASRWTANYGYTF
cdr3_nt: TGTGCCAGCAGGTGGACAGCCAACTATGGCTACACCTTC

j_call: TRBJ2-7
cdr3_length: 16
clone_size: NA
d_call: TRBD1
v_call: TRBV19
cdr3_aa: CASSPGGAPGSYEQYF
cdr3_nt: TGTGCCAGTAGTCCAGGGGGTGCCCCGGGCTCCTACGAGCAGTACTTC

j_call: TRBJ1-1
cdr3_length: 17
clone_size: NA
d_call: NA
v_call: TRBV5-6
cdr3_aa: CASSLVAWGDMNTEAFF
cdr3_nt: TGTGCCAGCAGCTTGGTTGCCTGGGGGGATATGAACACTGAAGCTTTCTTT

j_call: TRBJ1-5
cdr3_length: 13
clone_size: NA
d_call: NA
v_call: TRBV29-1
cdr3_aa: CSVGPGGGQPQHF
cdr3_nt: TGCAGCGTTGGCCCTGGGGGCGGTCAGCCCCAGCATTTT

j_call: TRBJ2-1
cdr3_length: 15
clone_size: many
d_call: TRBD2
v_call: TRBV19
cdr3_aa: CASSTLAGEVNEQFF
cdr3_nt: TGTGCCAGTAGCACCTTAGCGGGGGAGGTCAATGAGCAGTTCTTC

j_call: TRBJ2-1
cdr3_length: 13
clone_size: NA
d_call: NA
v_call: TRBV5-1
cdr3_aa: CASSFNSLHEQFF
cdr3_nt: TGCGCCAGCAGCTTCAACAGTCTCCATGAGCAGTTCTTC

j_call: TRBJ2-7
cdr3_length: 15
clone_size: NA
d_call: TRBD1
v_call: TRBV10-3
cdr3_aa: CAISESVRGLYEQYF
cdr3_nt: TGTGCCATCAGTGAGTCGGTCAGGGGGCTATACGAGCAGTACTTC

j_call: TRBJ1-3
cdr3_length: 13
clone_size: few
d_call: NA
v_call: TRBV27
cdr3_aa: CASSPLRTQKGKF
cdr3_nt: TGTGCCAGCAGTCCACTCAGGACTCAGAAGGGCAAATTT

j_call: TRBJ2-1
cdr3_length: 14
clone_size: NA
d_call: TRBD2
v_call: TRBV19
cdr3_aa: CARRGLAAYNEQFF
cdr3_nt: TGTGCCAGAAGGGGACTAGCAGCCTACAATGAGCAGTTCTTC

j_call: TRBJ1-4
cdr3_length: 16
clone_size: NA
d_call: TRBD1
v_call: TRBV7-9
cdr3_aa: CASSSGTVTTNEKLFF
cdr3_nt: TGTGCCAGCAGCTCCGGGACAGTAACAACTAATGAAAAACTGTTTTTT

j_call: TRBJ2-1
cdr3_length: 16
clone_size: NA
d_call: NA
v_call: TRBV2
cdr3_aa: CASSEARGGSYNEQFF
cdr3_nt: TGTGCCAGCAGTGAAGCTAGAGGGGGCTCCTACAATGAGCAGTTCTTC

j_call: TRBJ2-2
cdr3_length: 15
clone_size: NA
d_call: TRBD1
v_call: TRBV15
cdr3_aa: CATSSGQERTGELFF
cdr3_nt: TGTGCCACCAGCTCCGGACAGGAAAGGACCGGGGAGCTGTTTTTT

j_call: TRBJ1-1
cdr3_length: 14
clone_size: NA
d_call: TRBD1
v_call: TRBV9
cdr3_aa: CASSSHRGPTEAFF
cdr3_nt: TGTGCCAGCAGCTCCCACAGGGGGCCCACTGAAGCTTTCTTT

j_call: TRBJ2-7
cdr3_length: 15
clone_size: NA
d_call: TRBD2
v_call: TRBV11-3
cdr3_aa: CASSSGSGRTYEQYF
cdr3_nt: TGTGCCAGCAGCTCCGGTAGCGGGAGAACCTACGAGCAGTACTTC

j_call: TRBJ2-3
cdr3_length: 15
clone_size: NA
d_call: NA
v_call: TRBV28
cdr3_aa: CASSSGGQGTDTQYF
cdr3_nt: TGTGCCAGCAGTTCCGGGGGGCAAGGCACAGATACGCAGTATTTT

j_call: TRBJ2-2
cdr3_length: 14
clone_size: NA
d_call: NA
v_call: TRBV7-8
cdr3_aa: CASAPLRSRGELFF
cdr3_nt: TGTGCCAGCGCCCCACTCCGGTCCCGAGGGGAGCTGTTTTTT

j_call: TRBJ2-5
cdr3_length: 14
clone_size: NA
d_call: TRBD2
v_call: TRBV7-2
cdr3_aa: CASTLAGGEETQYF
cdr3_nt: TGTGCCAGCACCTTAGCGGGGGGGGAGGAGACCCAGTACTTC

j_call: TRBJ2-5
cdr3_length: 12
clone_size: NA
d_call: NA
v_call: TRBV12-3/TRBV12-4
cdr3_aa: CASSPSEETQYF
cdr3_nt: TGTGCCAGCAGCCCTAGCGAAGAGACCCAGTACTTC

j_call: TRBJ2-7
cdr3_length: 10
clone_size: NA
d_call: NA
v_call: TRBV29-1
cdr3_aa: CSVGEIEQYF
cdr3_nt: TGCAGCGTTGGCGAAATCGAGCAGTACTTC

j_call: TRBJ2-2
cdr3_length: 18
clone_size: NA
d_call: TRBD2
v_call: TRBV6-2/TRBV6-3
cdr3_aa: CASSPLGASGGNTGELFF
cdr3_nt: TGTGCCAGCAGTCCCCTGGGTGCGAGCGGGGGGAACACCGGGGAGCTGTTTTTT

j_call: TRBJ1-6
cdr3_length: 17
clone_size: NA
d_call: TRBD1
v_call: TRBV5-4
cdr3_aa: CASSRETGDLYNSPLHF
cdr3_nt: TGTGCCAGCAGTCGGGAGACAGGGGACTTATATAATTCACCCCTCCACTTT

j_call: TRBJ2-1
cdr3_length: 13
clone_size: NA
d_call: NA
v_call: TRBV15
cdr3_aa: CATARDSYNEQFF
cdr3_nt: TGTGCCACCGCCAGGGACTCCTACAATGAGCAGTTCTTC

j_call: TRBJ2-2
cdr3_length: 14
clone_size: NA
d_call: TRBD1
v_call: TRBV10-3
cdr3_aa: CAITGDSRTGELFF
cdr3_nt: TGTGCCATCACCGGGGACAGCCGCACCGGGGAGCTGTTTTTT